One and the same sample provided the 28 T cell receptor beta chains below, sequenced in a study of blood T cells in healthy people across ages. Combining a sample-barcoded 5' primer with a J-beta primer mix, a second PCR ran for roughly 7 to 12 cycles. From the 5' RACE reads, TCRdb called clonotypes with MiXCR, one entry per CDR3 protein. The sample has around 800,000 distinct CDR3 sequences; roughly 44% are singletons. Sequencing was performed on blood. The origin of the receptors is a man in his sixties in good health.

The chain recombines TRBV4-1 with TRBJ2-1; TRBD1 matches at 8 bases. The germline CDR1 and CDR2 sequences are MGHRA and YSYEKL. CDR3 size: 15 residues. J lost 15 bases, V lost 5 bases, and 18 bases had no gene match. CDR3 DNA sequence: TGCGCCAGCAGCGGGACGAGACAGGGGCGCGGAAATCCGTTCTTC. Translating it yields CASSGTRQGRGNPFF.

On this clonotype: At one boundary the junction diverges from the germline segment, which might be a read error. This rearrangement joins TRBV4-3 to TRBJ2-6; D may be TRBD1 or TRBD2 (5 bases each). The V gene's germline CDR1 is LGHNA and CDR2 YSLEER. CDR3 length: 15 residues. The DNA for the CDR3 is TGCGCCAGCAGCTCCGAGGGACGTGGGGCCAACGCCCTGACTTTC. Protein sequence: CASSSEGRGANALTF.

V and J are TRBV6-2 or TRBV6-3 and TRBJ1-6, with 9 bases that match TRBD1. The CDR3 loop spans 13 amino acids. The trim removed 6 bases at V and 10 bases at J, leaving 4 bases unmatched. CDR1 MNHEY and CDR2 SVGEGT come from the germline V gene. The CDR3 DNA reads as TGTGCCAGCAGACGGACAGGGGAATCACCCCTCCACTTT. Protein product: CASRRTGESPLHF.

The V gene is TRBV6-2 or TRBV6-3, the J gene TRBJ2-7, with D possibly TRBD2 on 6 matching bases. CDR1 is MNHEY, CDR2 SVGEGT, per germline. Between the trimmed V and J ends, which lost 2 bases and 2 bases, there was a span of 10 bases. The length of the CDR3 is 14 residues. The CDR3 reads CASSYVGGAYEQYF. The CDR3 coding sequence is TGTGCCAGCAGTTACGTCGGAGGGGCCTACGAGCAGTACTTC.

This clonotype turned up a few times. The J gene is TRBJ2-7, the V gene TRBV7-2; 7 bases agree with TRBD1. V was clipped by 6 bases and J by 5 bases; unmatched bases: 13. The CDR3 sequence is 15 residues long. The germline V gene has CDR1 SGHTA and CDR2 FQGNSA. The CDR3 sequence: CASSQGETGIHEQYF. The CDR3, as DNA: TGTGCCAGCAGTCAGGGGGAGACAGGGATCCACGAGCAGTACTTC.

V usage is TRBV6-1 and J usage is TRBJ1-6; D call uncertain. The length of the CDR3 is 18 residues. Trimming shortened V by 3 bases and J by 4 bases, and 19 bases separated the two germline ends. CDR1 and CDR2 (germline): MNHNS, SASEGT. The CDR3 region is CASSDNLLVQPYNSPLHF. DNA of the CDR3: TGTGCCAGCAGTGATAACCTCCTGGTCCAGCCGTATAATTCACCCCTCCACTTT.

The gene calls are TRBV5-1 and TRBJ2-5, with TRBD2 matching 7 bases. With V trimmed by 0 bases and J by 1 base, 3 bases remained unmatched. In germline, CDR1 is SGHRS, CDR2 YFSETQ. This CDR3 is built from 15 residues. CDR3 in amino acids: CASSLGPGGQETQYF. The CDR3 DNA follows: TGCGCCAGCAGCTTGGGTCCGGGAGGCCAAGAGACCCAGTACTTC.

The rearrangement joins TRBV10-3 to TRBJ2-1, with TRBD2 matching over 9 bases. The CDR3 is 15 amino acids. The ends lost 2 bases at V and 4 bases at J; junction bases unmatched: 3. Germline lookup yields CDR1 ENHRY and CDR2 SYGVKD. CDR3 nucleotides: TGTGCCATCAGTGAGGGGACTAGCAGTTACAATGAGCAGTTCTTC. Its protein product is CAISEGTSSYNEQFF.

V and J are TRBV5-4 and TRBJ2-1; perhaps D is TRBD1 or TRBD2 (6 bases each). Trimming left V 0 bases short and J 7 bases short, with 17 bases between. Per germline, CDR1 SGHNT and CDR2 YYREEE (reference sequence). The CDR3 is made up of 16 amino acids. The CDR3 is CASSLDGNREVNEQFF. The DNA for the CDR3 is TGTGCCAGCAGCTTGGATGGGAACAGGGAGGTGAATGAGCAGTTCTTC.

Regarding this clonotype: At one end the junction does not follow the germline gene, possibly because of a read error. The chain employs TRBV20-1 and TRBJ1-5, with D perhaps matching TRBD1 (5 bases). This CDR3 is 14 amino acids long. Germline V gives CDR1 DFQATT, CDR2 SNEGSKA (reference sequence). CDR3 protein: CSAASRVGNPPQHF. The CDR3 DNA follows: TGCAGTGCTGCCTCCAGGGTGGGGAATCCGCCCCAGCATTTT.

This clonotype was seen a handful of times. V and J are TRBV30 and TRBJ1-2; D is possibly TRBD1 (6 bases). The germline V gene has CDR1 GTSNPN and CDR2 SVGIG (reference sequence). V lost 7 bases and J lost 2, with 17 bases in between. The CDR3 spans 14 residues. The CDR3 sequence: CASTGRGINYGYTF. The DNA of the CDR3 is TGTGCCTCCACAGGGCGTGGGATAAACTATGGCTACACCTTC.

This clonotype was seen more than once but under ten times. CDR3 DNA sequence: TGCAGTGCTAGAGATCCCGGACAGTCCTACGAGCAGTACTTC. Translation: CSARDPGQSYEQYF. The chain combines TRBV20-1 with TRBJ2-7; D perhaps matches TRBD1 (6 bases). Germline-derived CDR1 and CDR2 are DFQATT and SNEGSKA (reference sequence). Trimming pared 0 bases from V and 1 base from J, leaving 10 bases between. The CDR3 loop spans 14 amino acids.

This chain connects TRBV11-2 to TRBJ2-5; D is possibly TRBD1 or TRBD2 (6 bases each). The CDR3 is 14 amino acids. Trimming cost V 8 bases and J 4 bases, with 17 bases left between them. Germline assignment: CDR1 SGHAT and CDR2 FQNNGV. The CDR3 spells CASGMIRGGETQYF. CDR3 bases: TGTGCCAGCGGCATGATCAGGGGAGGAGAGACCCAGTACTTC.

In the case of this clonotype: A read error may account for a junction end that differs from germline. This chain joins TRBV4-3 and TRBJ2-1; the match to TRBD2 covers 11 bases. Germline-derived CDR1 and CDR2 are LGHNA and YSLEER. The CDR3 is 14 amino acids. The CDR3 sequence is CVSSTSGGQNEQFF. The CDR3, as DNA: TGCGTCAGCAGTACTAGCGGGGGCCAAAATGAGCAGTTCTTC.

This clonotype was detected a few times. The chain is built from TRBV29-1 and TRBJ2-3; 8 positions agree with TRBD1. CDR3 length: 14 amino acids. Trimming took 7 bases from V and 3 from J; bases not matched to a gene: 9. The germline gives CDR1 SQVTM, CDR2 ANQGSEA. CDR3 protein: CSAVGQGRTDTQYF. The CDR3 nucleotides read TGCAGCGCCGTCGGACAGGGTAGGACAGATACGCAGTATTTT.

This clonotype came up a few times. V usage is TRBV5-1 and J usage is TRBJ2-7; maybe TRBD2 (5 bases). This CDR3 spans 15 amino acids. V was trimmed by 0 bases and J by 0 bases, leaving 10 bases between them. CDR1 is SGHRS and CDR2 is YFSETQ in the germline V gene. CDR3 protein: CASSLELGVSYEQYF. CDR3 DNA: TGCGCCAGCAGCTTGGAACTCGGGGTCTCCTACGAGCAGTACTTC.

The V and J genes are TRBV23-1 and TRBJ2-4; maybe TRBD1 (7 bases). The J call may be incorrect, as the DNA end agrees better with TRBJ2-7. Being an ORF, TRBV23-1 has a function that is uncertain. The CDR3 extends over 14 amino acids. This CDR3 is CASRNRQGGYEQYF. The CDR3 DNA follows: TGCGCCAGCAGGAATCGACAGGGAGGCTACGAGCAGTACTTC.

The chain carries TRBV20-1 and TRBJ2-3; no clear D gene. The CDR3 has 11 amino acids. Trimming shortened V by 3 bases and J by 2 bases, and 3 bases separated the two germline ends. Germline V gene data show CDR1 as DFQATT and CDR2 as SNEGSKA (reference sequence). CDR3 amino acids: CSASNTDTQYF. The CDR3 bases are TGCAGTGCTAGTAACACAGATACGCAGTATTTT.

This clonotype has a count of ten or more. The V and J genes are TRBV6-2 or TRBV6-3 and TRBJ1-2; D ambiguous. V shed 5 bases and J shed 8 bases, with 15 bases lying between them. Germline CDR1 and CDR2: MNHEY and SVGEGT. The CDR3 has 13 residues. The CDR3 nucleotides read TGTGCCAGCAGTCCTTGGCCCCAAGCGGGCTACACCTTC. This translates into CASSPWPQAGYTF.

This sequence joins TRBV19 and TRBJ2-7; no clear D gene. The CDR3 runs 14 residues. With 1 base removed from V and 0 bases from J, the gap between germline ends came to 7 bases. Germline CDR1 LNHDA, CDR2 SQIVND (reference sequence). The CDR3 spells CASSIVGSSYEQYF. Here the CDR3 DNA reads TGTGCCAGTAGTATAGTTGGCAGCTCCTACGAGCAGTACTTC.

In its sample, this clonotype was seen a few times. This chain joins TRBV12-3 or TRBV12-4 and TRBJ1-6; no clear D gene. The CDR3 sequence is 12 residues long. Deletions cut 5 bases from V and 10 bases from J, with 9 bases between. The CDR3 loop is CASSAPASPLHF. The CDR3 coding sequence is TGTGCCAGCAGTGCCCCGGCGTCACCCCTCCACTTT.

The rearrangement links TRBV6-1 to TRBJ1-5; 10 bases are a match to TRBD1. The CDR3 sequence is 17 residues long. Germline V gene lookup returns CDR1 MNHNS and CDR2 SASEGT. The V segment lost 4 bases and the J segment 2 bases; nucleotides outside the gene matches: 8. The CDR3 here is CASSGGTGDIGNQPQHF. The CDR3 DNA sequence: TGTGCCAGCAGTGGGGGGACAGGGGATATCGGCAATCAGCCCCAGCATTTT.

This rearrangement joins TRBV27 to TRBJ1-2, with D uncertain. Germline CDR1 and CDR2: MNHEY and SMNVEV (reference sequence). This CDR3 spans 15 amino acids. V was cut by 5 bases and J by 3 bases, with 16 bases left in between. The CDR3 spells CASSPAGRSYYGYTF. The CDR3 DNA follows: TGTGCCAGCAGTCCTGCCGGACGAAGCTACTATGGCTACACCTTC.

CDR3 residues: CASSSGTSTSGTDTQYF. For the CDR3, the DNA is TGTGCCAGCAGCTCCGGGACTTCGACCTCTGGCACAGATACGCAGTATTTT. The genes are TRBV5-8 and TRBJ2-3; maybe TRBD2 (6 bases). The CDR3 has 17 amino acids. Germline CDR1 reads SGHTS; CDR2 reads YDEGEE. The V and J ends lost 3 bases and 1 base respectively, with 18 bases between them. Combining the CDR3 with reference TRBV5-8 and TRBJ2-3 gives the whole variable domain EAGVTQSPTHLIKTRGQQATLRCSPISGHTSVYWYQQALGLGLQFLLWYDEGEERNRGNFPPRFSGRQFPNYSSELNVNALELEDSALYLCASSSGTSTSGTDTQYFGPGTRLTVL.

This chain connects TRBV20-1 to TRBJ1-2; 8 positions agree with TRBD1. The CDR3 loop spans 16 amino acids. With V trimmed by 1 base and J by 3 bases, 10 bases remained unmatched. Germline CDR1 is DFQATT and CDR2 is SNEGSKA (reference sequence). The CDR3 loop reads CSARALGTGADYGYTF. As DNA, the CDR3 is TGCAGTGCTAGAGCCTTAGGGACAGGAGCCGACTATGGCTACACCTTC.

This clonotype was counted a few times. The chain couples TRBV6-1 to TRBJ2-1; a possible D gene is TRBD1 (5 bases). V was shortened by 7 bases and J by 4 bases, with 20 bases between the two germline ends. Germline CDR1 reads MNHNS; CDR2 reads SASEGT. There are 16 residues in the CDR3. The CDR3: CASTTQGAASYNEQFF. The CDR3 DNA is TGTGCCAGCACCACCCAAGGGGCAGCCTCTTACAATGAGCAGTTCTTC.

There are a few counts of this clonotype. This chain connects TRBV15 to TRBJ2-5; a weak D match, TRBD2 (6 bases). The germline gives CDR1 LNHNV, CDR2 YYDKDF (reference sequence). This CDR3 has 14 amino acids. The germline V and J ends were trimmed by 4 bases and 5 bases, with 14 bases remaining between them. The CDR3 bases are TGTGCCACCAGCATACGTGCGGGGTTTGAGACCCAGTACTTC. Translation gives CATSIRAGFETQYF.

About this clonotype itself: Mismatch with germline at one junction end may stem from a read error. The V call is TRBV5-1, the J call TRBJ1-2; TRBD1 matches 11 bases. The length of the CDR3 is 15 residues. The germline CDR1 and CDR2 sequences are SGHRS and YFSETQ. CDR3 residues: CVSSLVPGQGGGYTF. CDR3 DNA sequence: TGCGTCAGCAGCCTGGTCCCGGGACAGGGGGGCGGCTACACCTTC.